The rows below give T cell receptor beta chains drawn from one sample of a study of spatial heterogeneity in lung cancer. One entry per CDR3 protein, called by TCRdb with MiXCR from the 5' RACE reads. The data show some 38,000 distinct CDR3 sequences, roughly 8% seen once. The sample here was PBMCs, taken at surgery. Receptors were obtained from a male donor with early-stage non-small cell lung cancer. The CDR3 runs from the conserved cysteine through the conserved F or W. Each record gives: D gene, clone size, V gene, J gene, CDR3 protein, CDR3 DNA. D genes are given only for firm matches. Clone sizes are given selectively: once, few, many, or a class where the clone is expanded.

NA	NA	TRBV10-3	TRBJ2-3	CAISEPGRHLSTDTQYF	TGTGCCATCAGTGAGCCGGGACGGCACCTTAGCACAGATACGCAGTATTTT
TRBD1	NA	TRBV6-5	TRBJ2-1	CASTPGTGYNEQFF	TGTGCCAGCACCCCCGGGACAGGGTACAATGAGCAGTTCTTC
TRBD1	many	TRBV20-1	TRBJ1-1	CSALAGGRNTEAFF	TGCAGTGCTCTGGCAGGGGGAAGGAACACTGAAGCTTTCTTT
NA	many	TRBV7-3	TRBJ1-6	CASSLNNVENSPLHF	TGTGCCAGCAGTTTGAACAACGTGGAGAATTCACCCCTCCACTTT
TRBD2	few	TRBV5-1	TRBJ2-5	CASKGLAGQETQYF	TGCGCCAGCAAAGGACTAGCGGGGCAAGAGACCCAGTACTTC
NA	NA	TRBV20-1	TRBJ1-5	CSARDSNQPQHF	TGCAGTGCTAGGGACAGCAATCAGCCCCAGCATTTT
NA	many	TRBV6-1	TRBJ1-6	CASSSDRSSYNSPLHF	TGTGCCAGCAGCTCCGACCGGAGCTCCTATAATTCACCCCTCCACTTT
NA	many	TRBV7-2	TRBJ1-4	CASSSPGLQEKLFF	TGTGCCAGCAGCTCCCCGGGGCTTCAGGAAAAACTGTTTTTT
TRBD1	many	TRBV20-1	TRBJ1-1	CSARTGTANTEAFF	TGCAGTGCCAGAACCGGGACAGCGAACACTGAAGCTTTCTTT
TRBD1	NA	TRBV6-1	TRBJ2-1	CASSEGQGAYNEQFF	TGTGCCAGCAGTGAGGGGCAGGGGGCTTACAATGAGCAGTTCTTC
NA	many	TRBV10-3	TRBJ1-2	CAISDPRRQLSGYTF	TGTGCCATCAGTGACCCCAGAAGACAGCTCAGTGGCTACACCTTC
NA	NA	TRBV27	TRBJ1-2	CASSSGGVNGYTF	TGTGCCAGCAGTTCGGGGGGTGTAAATGGCTACACCTTC
NA	many	TRBV11-3	TRBJ2-1	CASGSASYNEQFF	TGTGCCAGCGGGAGCGCTTCCTACAATGAGCAGTTCTTC
NA	many	TRBV5-6	TRBJ1-2	CASSSQGWGYTF	TGTGCCAGCAGCTCACAGGGATGGGGCTACACCTTC
NA	few	TRBV9	TRBJ2-1	CASRPSPGSYNEQFF	TGTGCCAGCAGGCCTTCCCCCGGCTCCTACAATGAGCAGTTCTTC
TRBD1	many	TRBV20-1	TRBJ1-1	CSANDRGRSVTEAFF	TGCAGTGCCAACGACAGGGGGCGAAGTGTCACTGAAGCTTTCTTT
NA	few	TRBV7-2	TRBJ1-1	CASSLSGGTTEAFF	TGTGCCAGCAGCTTATCGGGGGGCACCACTGAAGCTTTCTTT
TRBD2	many	TRBV4-2	TRBJ2-3	CASRNLAGEGTDTQYF	TGTGCCAGCAGGAATTTAGCGGGAGAGGGCACAGATACGCAGTATTTT
NA	many	TRBV6-2/TRBV6-3	TRBJ2-1	CASSYRSSEQFF	TGTGCCAGCAGTTACCGGAGTAGTGAGCAGTTCTTC
TRBD2	NA	TRBV5-4	TRBJ2-5	CASSYGAGGPETQYF	TGTGCCAGCAGCTATGGGGCGGGAGGGCCGGAGACCCAGTACTTC
TRBD1	NA	TRBV20-1	TRBJ2-2	CSARRFMGQGTNTGELFF	TGCAGTGCTAGACGATTTATGGGACAGGGAACTAACACCGGGGAGCTGTTTTTT
TRBD1	many	TRBV4-3	TRBJ2-3	CASSHAPSGQGAADTQYF	TGCGCCAGCAGCCATGCTCCCTCCGGACAGGGGGCAGCAGATACGCAGTATTTT
NA	few	TRBV7-7	TRBJ2-7	CASSPGPMMGEQYF	TGTGCTAGCAGCCCGGGACCGATGATGGGAGAGCAGTACTTC
NA	many	TRBV9	TRBJ2-7	CASSVAGASYEQYF	TGTGCCAGCAGCGTTGCGGGGGCCTCCTACGAGCAGTACTTC
NA	NA	TRBV15	TRBJ2-3	CATSRAYSTDTQYF	TGTGCCACCAGCAGAGCATACAGCACAGATACGCAGTATTTT
NA	many	TRBV12-3/TRBV12-4	TRBJ2-3	CASSQTPPSTDTQYF	TGTGCCAGCAGTCAAACCCCTCCATCTACGGATACGCAGTATTTT
NA	few	TRBV4-1	TRBJ2-7	CASSQDGQIAREQYF	TGCGCCAGCAGCCAAGATGGACAGATTGCGCGCGAGCAGTACTTC
NA	many	TRBV29-1	TRBJ1-1	CSVTAMGPEAFF	TGCAGCGTAACAGCTATGGGACCTGAAGCTTTCTTT
NA	NA	TRBV7-6	TRBJ2-7	CASSLGGSEQYF	TGTGCCAGCAGCTTAGGCGGGTCCGAGCAGTACTTC
NA	few	TRBV4-1	TRBJ1-3	CASSQVGNTIYF	TGCGCCAGCAGCCAAGTGGGAAACACCATATATTTT
NA	many	TRBV9	TRBJ2-2	CASSVAPRNTGELFF	TGTGCCAGCAGCGTAGCTCCCAGGAACACCGGGGAGCTGTTTTTT
NA	NA	TRBV19	TRBJ2-6	CASSPQPSSGANVLTF	TGTGCCAGTAGTCCACAACCCAGCTCTGGGGCCAACGTCCTGACTTTC
NA	many	TRBV6-5	TRBJ2-5	CASSRPGPKETQYF	TGTGCCAGCAGCCGGCCAGGGCCAAAGGAGACCCAGTACTTC
NA	NA	TRBV9	TRBJ2-5	CASSVDLRETQYF	TGTGCCAGCAGCGTAGATCTGAGAGAGACCCAGTACTTC
NA	few	TRBV7-9	TRBJ1-1	CASSLVRGRNTEAFF	TGTGCCAGCAGCTTAGTGCGGGGAAGGAACACTGAAGCTTTCTTT
TRBD1	medium-sized	TRBV29-1	TRBJ2-7	CSVLMQGASYEQYF	TGCAGCGTCCTAATGCAGGGGGCCTCCTACGAGCAGTACTTC
TRBD1	many	TRBV6-1	TRBJ1-5	CASRAGQGNQPQHF	TGTGCCAGCAGGGCGGGACAGGGGAATCAGCCCCAGCATTTT
NA	NA	TRBV11-3	TRBJ1-2	CASSPSLTSAGGYTF	TGTGCCAGCAGCCCCAGCCTGACCTCCGCGGGAGGCTACACCTTC
NA	many	TRBV4-3	TRBJ1-1	CASSYTGPGTEAFF	TGCGCCAGCAGTTACACAGGGCCTGGGACTGAAGCTTTCTTT
NA	many	TRBV12-3/TRBV12-4	TRBJ2-1	CASSLWLGEDEQFF	TGTGCCAGCAGTTTATGGTTGGGGGAAGATGAGCAGTTCTTC
NA	NA	TRBV20-1	TRBJ2-1	CSARDNVEQFF	TGCAGTGCTAGAGATAACGTTGAGCAGTTCTTC
NA	NA	TRBV4-3	TRBJ1-2	CASSPAAVSGANYGYTF	TGCGCCAGCAGCCCGGCGGCCGTTTCCGGGGCAAACTATGGCTACACCTTC
TRBD1	many	TRBV7-9	TRBJ1-5	CASRGDRANQPQHF	TGTGCCAGCAGGGGGGACAGGGCCAATCAGCCCCAGCATTTT
TRBD2	NA	TRBV12-3/TRBV12-4	TRBJ2-1	CASSLAGGRSYNEQFF	TGTGCCAGCAGCCTAGCGGGAGGGAGGTCCTACAATGAGCAGTTCTTC
TRBD1	NA	TRBV2	TRBJ1-5	CASSKDRVNNQPQHF	TGTGCCAGCAGTAAAGACAGGGTAAACAATCAGCCCCAGCATTTT
TRBD2	many	TRBV5-4	TRBJ2-3	CASSLDLADTDTQYF	TGTGCCAGCAGCTTGGATCTAGCGGACACAGATACGCAGTATTTT